The 18 T cell receptor beta chains below were found in one sample sequenced in a study of blood T cell repertoires in COVID-19. The data were produced by immunoSEQ multiplex PCR, yet TCRdb's version contains in-frame clones alone and is incomplete. The sample consists of hundreds of thousands of clones, 70% to 90% of them appearing once. What was sequenced was PBMCs or T cells enriched from blood (not recorded which). The receptors were sampled from a woman in her thirties who had recovered from COVID-19.

This rearrangement joins TRBV28 to TRBJ1-5; no clear D. V dropped 2 bases and J dropped 1 base, with 6 bases sitting between them. Per the germline V gene, CDR1 is MDHEN and CDR2 is SYDVKM. The CDR3 spans 14 residues. The CDR3 DNA is TGTGCCAGCAGTTTAGTGTTAAGCAATCAGCCCCAGCATTTT. Amino acid sequence: CASSLVLSNQPQHF.

The chain joins TRBV27 to TRBJ1-1, with D perhaps matching TRBD1 (5 bases). The length of the CDR3 is 16 residues. V was clipped by 5 bases and J by 1 base, with 17 bases between them. CDR1 is MNHEY, CDR2 SMNVEV, per germline (reference sequence). The CDR3 region is CASSPGQGRTNTEAFF. CDR3 in DNA: TGTGCCAGCAGTCCCGGACAAGGGCGTACGAACACTGAAGCTTTCTTT.

The genes are TRBV19 and TRBJ1-1; 8 bases agree with TRBD1. Trimming removed 5 bases from V and 5 bases from J; junction bases left unmatched: 10. CDR3 length equals 15 residues. Germline-derived CDR1 and CDR2 are LNHDA and SQIVND (reference sequence). The CDR3 coding sequence is TGTGCCAGTAGTGTCTCAGGGGGCGAGGATACTGAAGCTTTCTTT. Encoded protein: CASSVSGGEDTEAFF.

The rearrangement joins TRBV7-3 to TRBJ1-1; D is uncertain. Per germline, CDR1 SGHTA and CDR2 FQGTGA. With 4 bases removed from V and 0 bases from J, the gap between germline ends came to 6 bases. This CDR3 has 13 residues. Written as DNA, the CDR3 is TGTGCCAGCAGCTCCCAGGTGAACACTGAAGCTTTCTTT. Translated: CASSSQVNTEAFF. The full variable domain, completed using reference TRBV7-3 and TRBJ1-1, is GAGVSQTPSNKVTEKGKYVELRCDPISGHTALYWYRQSLGQGPEFLIYFQGTGAADDSGLPNDRFFAVRPEGSVSTLKIQRTERGDSAVYLCASSSQVNTEAFFGQGTRLTVV.

This clone was detected a few times. Written as DNA, the CDR3 is TGTGCCAGCAGCTACAGGGGTGGAAACACCATATATTTT. This gives the protein CASSYRGGNTIYF. The gene calls are TRBV28 and TRBJ1-3, with 7 bases lining up with TRBD1. Germline V gene lookup returns CDR1 MDHEN and CDR2 SYDVKM. Trimming at V came to 6 bases and at J to 3 bases, leaving 2 bases not matched to a gene. This CDR3 is 13 amino acids long. The full variable domain, completed using reference TRBV28 and TRBJ1-3, is DVKVTQSSRYLVKRTGEKVFLECVQDMDHENMFWYRQDPGLGLRLIYFSYDVKMKEKGDIPEGYSVSREKKERFSLILESASTNQTSMYLCASSYRGGNTIYFGEGSWLTVV.

CDR3 loop: CASSSQTDTEAFF. In DNA form, the CDR3 reads TGTGCCAGCAGCTCTCAGACAGACACTGAAGCTTTCTTT. The chain has TRBV7-9 and TRBJ1-1; D is perhaps TRBD1 (5 bases). The CDR3 is 13 amino acids. CDR1 and CDR2 from the germline V gene are SEHNR and FQNEAQ (reference sequence). Trimming cost V 4 bases and J 3 bases, with 9 bases left between them. Full variable domain (rest looked up from reference TRBV7-9 and TRBJ1-1): DTGVSQNPRHKITKRGQNVTFRCDPISEHNRLYWYRQTLGQGPEFLTYFQNEAQLEKSRLLSDRFSAERPKGSFSTLEIQRTEQGDSAMYLCASSSQTDTEAFFGQGTRLTVV.

The genes are TRBV20-1 and TRBJ1-1; D call uncertain. There are 11 residues in the CDR3. Germline V gives CDR1 DFQATT, CDR2 SNEGSKA (reference sequence). The V end lost 2 bases, the J end lost 11 bases, and 12 bases lay between the germline ends. This CDR3 is CSARSFGEAFF. The CDR3 bases are TGCAGTGCTAGATCCTTTGGGGAGGCTTTCTTT.

V and J are TRBV29-1 and TRBJ1-1, with D perhaps TRBD1 (5 bases). Trimming shortened V by 5 bases and J by 1 base, and 11 bases separated the two germline ends. Per germline, CDR1 SQVTM and CDR2 ANQGSEA. The CDR3 runs to 13 residues. CDR3 in amino acids: CSVLRQGNTEAFF. In nucleotides, the CDR3 is TGCAGCGTTCTGCGGCAGGGGAACACTGAAGCTTTCTTT.

The gene calls are TRBV24-1 and TRBJ2-2, with 9 bases lining up with TRBD1. The junction had 4 bases not matched to a gene; V was cut back by 5 bases and J by 1 base. CDR1 is KGHDR, CDR2 SFDVKD, per germline. This CDR3 comprises 16 residues. The CDR3 sequence: CATSALGQGNTGELFF. DNA of the CDR3: TGTGCCACCAGTGCCCTGGGACAGGGGAACACCGGGGAGCTGTTTTTT.

V and J are TRBV6-5 and TRBJ1-3, with D perhaps matching TRBD1 (5 bases). Looked up from germline, CDR1 is MNHEY and CDR2 is SVGAGI. The CDR3 extends over 14 amino acids. The V and J ends lost 10 bases and 8 bases respectively, with 21 bases between them. CDR3 nucleotides: TGTGCCACCCTGCCTACAGGTTCGAAGGACACCATATATTTT. Its translation is CATLPTGSKDTIYF.

The chain couples TRBV5-1 to TRBJ2-3, with 16 bases that match TRBD2. V shed 3 bases and J 0 bases; nucleotides not matched to a gene: 4. Germline assignment: CDR1 SGHRS and CDR2 YFSETQ. CDR3 length: 18 residues. CDR3 DNA: TGCGCCAGCAGCTCGGGACTAGCGGGGGGGCGGAGCACAGATACGCAGTATTTT. It is translated as CASSSGLAGGRSTDTQYF.

This clone was seen only once. This chain uses TRBV29-1 with TRBJ1-1; no firm D call. V was pared by 5 bases and J by 0 bases, with 7 bases between. Germline-derived CDR1 and CDR2 are SQVTM and ANQGSEA. The CDR3 is 12 amino acids. This chain's CDR3 is CSVRHLNTEAFF. In DNA, the CDR3 is TGCAGCGTTAGACACTTGAACACTGAAGCTTTCTTT.

The V and J genes are TRBV13 and TRBJ1-2, with 10 positions matching TRBD1. Germline-derived CDR1 and CDR2 are PRHDT and FYEKMQ (reference sequence). Losses at the gene ends were 4 bases for V and 3 bases for J; bases not matched to a gene: 8. The CDR3 contains 16 residues. The CDR3: CASSSGQGIMDYGYTF. CDR3 sequence (DNA): TGTGCCAGCAGCTCGGGACAGGGGATTATGGACTATGGCTACACCTTC.

This chain connects TRBV9 to TRBJ1-3; D is possibly TRBD1 (6 bases). The CDR3 extends over 14 amino acids. V gave up 0 bases and J gave up 2 bases, with 6 bases separating them. Germline V gene lookup returns CDR1 SGDLS and CDR2 YYNGEE. The DNA for the CDR3 is TGTGCCAGCAGCGTAGGGACAGCTGGAAACACCATATATTTT. Translated: CASSVGTAGNTIYF.

The chain has TRBV4-1 and TRBJ1-2; tentatively, D is TRBD1 (6 bases). The CDR3 has 17 residues. V was trimmed by 0 bases and J by 7 bases, leaving 21 bases between them. From germline, CDR1 is MGHRA and CDR2 YSYEKL. In DNA form, the CDR3 reads TGCGCCAGCAGCCAAGAATTTGGGAACAGGGTTAATCCTGGCTACACCTTC. Its translation: CASSQEFGNRVNPGYTF.

The chain links TRBV5-1 to TRBJ2-3; 10 nucleotides match TRBD2. The ends lost 1 base at V and 0 bases at J; junction bases unmatched: 8. Germline assignment: CDR1 SGHRS and CDR2 YFSETQ. The CDR3 totals 18 residues. The DNA for the CDR3 is TGCGCCAGCAGCTTGTGGCAGCGGGGGGGAATAAGCACAGATACGCAGTATTTT. Its translation: CASSLWQRGGISTDTQYF.

The table lists this clone with a count of one. The gene calls are TRBV7-9 and TRBJ1-2; D is unclear. CDR1 SEHNR and CDR2 FQNEAQ come from the germline V gene (reference sequence). The CDR3 extends over 12 amino acids. V was pared by 2 bases and J by 8 bases, with 9 bases between. In nucleotides, the CDR3 is TGTGCCAGCAGCTTAAACATACACGGCTACACCTTC. Protein product: CASSLNIHGYTF.

The V gene is TRBV7-6, the J gene TRBJ2-1; TRBD2 matches 9 bases. The germline V gene has CDR1 SGHVS and CDR2 FNYEAQ. V lost 1 base to trimming and J lost 6 bases; unmatched junction nucleotides: 4. The CDR3 runs 15 residues. The CDR3 is CASSLVVAGVNEQFF. CDR3 bases: TGTGCCAGCAGCTTAGTCGTAGCGGGAGTCAATGAGCAGTTCTTC. The whole variable domain, filled in from reference TRBV7-6 and TRBJ2-1, reads GAGVSQSPRYKVTKRGQDVALRCDPISGHVSLYWYRQALGQGPEFLTYFNYEAQQDKSGLPNDRFSAERPEGSISTLTIQRTEQRDSAMYRCASSLVVAGVNEQFFGPGTRLTVL.